These 9 T cell receptor beta chains came from one sample sequenced in a study of T cell repertoires in cytomegalovirus infection. TCRdb used MiXCR to reprocess the reads, holding one entry per CDR3 protein. The sample consists of 86,000 or so distinct CDR3 sequences, 24% of them appearing once. The antigens these receptors bind are not known. The specimen comprised CD8+ T cells from cultured PBMCs, sampled from culture after CMV antigen stimulation. These receptors all stem from a human donor in good health (CMV status not recorded). Some clones in this sample may be carry-over from other donors' samples.

This clonotype was detected a few times. The chain is built from TRBV6-5 and TRBJ2-1, with 9 bases fitting TRBD2. CDR3 size: 17 residues. CDR1 and CDR2 from the germline V gene are MNHEY and SVGAGI. V trimming: 0 bases; J trimming: 14 bases; junction bases outside the gene matches: 17. The CDR3 coding sequence is TGTGCCAGCAGTTACTCGGGGGGGGCTGCTGAGCGGGAGGAAGAGTTCTTC. This encodes CASSYSGGAAEREEEFF.

On this clonotype: A much larger clone is a single base away; this may be a read error. V and J are TRBV7-2 and TRBJ2-7; perhaps TRBD1 as D (7 bases). CDR1 is SGHTA and CDR2 is FQGNSA in the germline V gene. This CDR3 contains 14 residues. V lost 4 bases and J lost 7, with 17 bases in between. This chain's CDR3 is CASSYTSRGWEQYF. The CDR3 region has the DNA TGTGCCAGCAGCTATACTAGCAGGGGGTGGGAGCAGTACTTC.

The table lists this clonotype with a few counts. V and J are TRBV27 and TRBJ1-4, with TRBD1 matching over 8 bases. J gave up 6 bases and V 5 bases, and 5 bases lay outside the gene matches. CDR3 length: 14 residues. CDR1 and CDR2 from the germline V gene are MNHEY and SMNVEV (reference sequence). The CDR3 here is CASSPQGAYEKLFF. DNA for the CDR3: TGTGCCAGCAGTCCCCAGGGGGCATATGAAAAACTGTTTTTT.

This clonotype was recorded once. This chain joins TRBV19 and TRBJ2-2; D may be TRBD2 (6 bases). Germline V gene data show CDR1 as LNHDA and CDR2 as SQIVND (reference sequence). The CDR3 is 13 residues long. Trimming took off 2 bases at V and 9 bases at J, with 10 bases between the two ends. CDR3 region: CASSIKGGRELFF. In nucleotides, the CDR3 is TGTGCCAGTAGTATAAAAGGAGGGAGGGAGCTGTTTTTT.

Many counts were recorded for this clonotype. The chain carries TRBV12-3 or TRBV12-4 and TRBJ2-5; 8 positions agree with TRBD2. V was pared by 4 bases and J by 4 bases, with 17 bases of the junction left unmatched. The CDR3 runs 18 residues. The CDR3, as DNA: TGTGCCAGCAGTTCCTCCTCCCGGCGGGGGGCCGGAGGAGAGACCCAGTACTTC. This codes for CASSSSSRRGAGGETQYF.

The J gene is TRBJ2-7, the V gene TRBV4-3; a weak D match, TRBD2 (5 bases). V lost 4 bases and J lost 7, with 23 bases in between. In germline, CDR1 is LGHNA, CDR2 YSLEER. CDR3 length: 16 residues. CDR3 nucleotide sequence: TGCGCCAGCAGCCCGGAAAAACTTGCCGGCGAGGGTGAGCAGTACTTC. Translation gives CASSPEKLAGEGEQYF.

This clonotype came up once. The CDR3 sequence is CASSEAQISYEQYF. The CDR3, as DNA: TGTGCCAGCAGTGAAGCGCAGATTTCCTACGAGCAGTACTTC. The chain links TRBV2 to TRBJ2-7; D is unclear. CDR3 length: 14 amino acids. The germline gives CDR1 SNHLY, CDR2 FYNNEI. V dropped 0 bases and J dropped 1 base, with 7 bases sitting between them.

The chain uses TRBV5-1 and TRBJ1-1; no clear D gene. The CDR3 runs 13 residues. Germline V gives CDR1 SGHRS, CDR2 YFSETQ. The V end lost 5 bases, the J end lost 0 bases, and 8 bases lay between the germline ends. Written as DNA, the CDR3 is TGCGCCAGCAGACCAGGCCTGAACACTGAAGCTTTCTTT. It yields the protein CASRPGLNTEAFF.

J is TRBJ1-1 and V is TRBV7-9; D gene ambiguous. The CDR3 has 12 residues. Germline V gene data show CDR1 as SEHNR and CDR2 as FQNEAQ (reference sequence). The germline V and J ends were trimmed by 5 bases and 11 bases, with 15 bases remaining between them. The CDR3 DNA is TGTGCCAGCAGCAAAGGAGGTTTGAGTGCTTTCTTT. This codes for CASSKGGLSAFF. Supplemented by reference TRBV7-9 and TRBJ1-1, the full variable domain reads DTGVSQNPRHKITKRGQNVTFRCDPISEHNRLYWYRQTLGQGPEFLTYFQNEAQLEKSRLLSDRFSAERPKGSFSTLEIQRTEQGDSAMYLCASSKGGLSAFFGQGTRLTVV.